This TCR beta chain was retrieved from a study of spatial heterogeneity in lung cancer. Study details: Strongly correlated with TCR transcript counts in tumor regions was a T cell module score, which was a transcriptional module score calculated from matched bulk RNA-seq.

This clonotype was picked up many times. The antigen is unknown. This beta chain is a stray sequence in a library constructed for alpha chains; its clone size is not meaningful. The study's findings and limits: One measure, the expanded intratumoral alpha and beta TCR count, tracked tumor mutation counts.

The CDR3 extends over 17 amino acids. Trimming took 6 bases from V and 0 from J, leaving 19 bases between them. Germline V gene data show CDR1 as MDHEN and CDR2 as SYDVKM. A distinct unique molecular identifier was carried by each TCR cDNA molecule. TCRdb re-called the 5' RACE reads with MiXCR, one entry per CDR3 protein. The sample lists some 11,000 distinct CDR3 sequences; under 6.5% were seen once. Time point noted: sample taken at primary tumor resection. Samples were donated by 72 untreated early-stage non-small cell lung cancer patients. Extraction of whole RNA from tumor, nontumor lung or frozen PBMC preceded unsorted sequencing.

V is TRBV28 and J is TRBJ2-3, with a tentative D call TRBD1 (7 bases). This receptor was obtained from a male donor with early-stage non-small cell lung cancer. The sequenced sample was lung tumor tissue, obtained at surgery. The CDR3 DNA reads as TGTGCCAGCAGCCGGACCGGGGGACAGACTAGCACAGATACGCAGTATTTT. Its translation is CASSRTGGQTSTDTQYF.